Reported below is one TCR beta chain. The antigen it recognizes is unknown. No qualities accompany the bases; no much larger clone lies one base away. From cysteine to phenylalanine, the CDR3 is 15 amino acids long. The read is trimmed to its CDR3 DNA, 45 bases read in frame from base 1. V sheds 2 bases and J sheds 6 bases, leaving 13 bases between their ends. The germline V gene provides CDR1 KGHSH and CDR2 LQKENI. These data come from a study of T cells after posttransplantation cyclophosphamide (dated by TCRdb to 2015 to 2016). With respect to the entire study: T cell repertoire reconstitution was tracked by TRB sequencing after myeloablative bone marrow transplantation in which posttransplantation cyclophosphamide was used as GVHD prophylaxis. Public TRB sequences were compared against a database of over 3,600 sequences linked to responses to pathogens, tumor antigens, self-antigens and alloantigens. TRA and TRB clonality were tightly correlated in about ten samples, so subsequent TCR analyses focused on TRB only. In 3 patients, TRB sequencing was also performed on up to 3 more blood samples taken 2 to 5.2 years after transplant, and in 4 patients, pretransplant blood was also TRB-sequenced. Samples from under 40 PTCy-treated patients and 16 related bone marrow donors of those patients were subjected to antigen receptor sequencing. TRB sequencing was performed on blood from all 35 or so PTCy patients with 1-year posttransplant specimens. Study-wide findings and limitations: The TRB repertoires of T cells infiltrating skin or GI tract showed only limited overlap with the TRB repertoires of T cells in blood. Across approximately 45 patients, TRB clonality was highly associated with recipient CMV seropositivity and CMV reactivation, and diversity in PTCy patients was similar to diversity in CNI/methotrexate controls. Donor-recipient similarity was low at 1-2 months but increased during the first year, and donor CD8+ memory clones often dominated later blood repertoires.

The sample's treatment or condition label, decoded: high-dose cyclophosphamide on days +3 and +4 as single-agent GVHD prophylaxis. Patients in the PTCy group got busulfan and fludarabine conditioning, a marrow graft from a related or unrelated donor, and cyclophosphamide on days +3 and +4. PTCy-treated patients were drawn from a prospective multi-institutional clinical trial. Peripheral blood and bone marrow mononuclear cells were isolated by Ficoll-Hypaque density centrifugation and were cryopreserved. Genomic DNA was the input for TRB sequencing, which was run either with the immunoSEQ assay at survey resolution or with the hsTCRB kit. The authors' analysis ran thus. The immunoSEQ software handled the initial read processing, while the LymphoSeq R package was used for the repertoire analyses. For each TRB dataset, clonality was calculated as 1 minus normalized Shannon entropy, and the Gini coefficient was computed as well. To infer phenotypes in unsorted samples, TRB sequences from sorted subsets of the recipient or donor were mapped onto the unsorted samples of the same recipient. As stored in TCRdb, this immuneACCESS dataset retains in-frame rearrangements with V and J assigned. A fraction of the clones does not appear; measured against another copy, unresolved V genes explain less than half of the discrepancy, and the remainder lacks a known reason. V and J calls and clone size are given by that table; D and trimming were obtained from the DNA. Counted in this sample were some 45,000 clones; about 90% of them appeared once. The ten top clones hold under 2.5% of the sample.

This material consisted of PBMCs, taken less than 70 days after allogeneic stem cell transplant with posttransplant cyclophosphamide. The TCR comes from a male patient aged 55 to 69 who received an allogeneic stem cell transplant from a related donor and was CMV-positive. A transplant means some T cells may be of graft donor rather than patient origin. The chain was built from TRBV18 and TRBJ1-4; matching of 5 bases hints at TRBD1 as the D gene. The CDR3 corresponds to CASSPGMVTDEKLFF. At the DNA level, the sequence is TGTGCCAGCTCACCAGGTATGGTGACAGATGAAAAACTGTTTTTT. The CDR3, completed at both ends by the reference TRBV18 and TRBJ1-4 genes, gives the full variable domain NAGVMQNPRHLVRRRGQEARLRCSPMKGHSHVYWYRQLPEEGLKFMVYLQKENIIDESGMPKERFSAEFPKEGPSILRIQQVVRGDSAAYFCASSPGMVTDEKLFFGSGTQLSVL.